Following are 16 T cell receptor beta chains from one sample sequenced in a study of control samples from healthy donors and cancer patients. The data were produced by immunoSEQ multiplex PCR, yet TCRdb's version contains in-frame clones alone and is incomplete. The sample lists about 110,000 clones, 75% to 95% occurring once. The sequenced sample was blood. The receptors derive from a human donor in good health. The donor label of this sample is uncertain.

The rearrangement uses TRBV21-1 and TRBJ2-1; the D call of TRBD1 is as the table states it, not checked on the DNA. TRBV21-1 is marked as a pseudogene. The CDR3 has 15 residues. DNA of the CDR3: TGTGCCAGCCGGACAGGGCGAGGGGATCTCAATGAGCAGTTCTTC. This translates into CASRTGRGDLNEQFF.

The CDR3 nucleotides are TGTGCCAGCAGCCAAGATCATGCTGAAGCTTTCTTT. Translating it yields CASSQDHAEAFF. This chain uses TRBV14 with TRBJ1-1; D ambiguous. The length of the CDR3 is 12 residues. V was pared by 0 bases and J by 6 bases, with 5 bases between. In germline, CDR1 is SGHDN, CDR2 FVKESK.

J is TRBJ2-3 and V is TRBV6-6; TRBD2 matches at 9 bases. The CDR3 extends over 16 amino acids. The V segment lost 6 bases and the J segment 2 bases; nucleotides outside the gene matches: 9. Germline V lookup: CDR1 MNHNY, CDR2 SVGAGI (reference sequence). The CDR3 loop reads CASRMGLAGNTDTQYF. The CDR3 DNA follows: TGTGCCAGCAGGATGGGTCTAGCGGGGAACACAGATACGCAGTATTTT.

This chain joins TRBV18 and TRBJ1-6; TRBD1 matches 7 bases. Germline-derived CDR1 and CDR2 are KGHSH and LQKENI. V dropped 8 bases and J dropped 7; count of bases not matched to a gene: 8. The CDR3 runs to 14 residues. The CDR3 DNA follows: TGTGCCAGCCGAATACAGGGGACCAATTCACCCCTCCACTTT. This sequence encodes CASRIQGTNSPLHF.

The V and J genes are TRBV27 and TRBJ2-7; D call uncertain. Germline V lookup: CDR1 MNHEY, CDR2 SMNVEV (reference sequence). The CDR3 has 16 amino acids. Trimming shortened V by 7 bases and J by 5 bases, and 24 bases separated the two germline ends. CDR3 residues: CASTIKGFGALNEQYF. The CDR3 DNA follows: TGTGCCAGCACCATAAAGGGTTTCGGAGCCTTAAACGAGCAGTACTTC.

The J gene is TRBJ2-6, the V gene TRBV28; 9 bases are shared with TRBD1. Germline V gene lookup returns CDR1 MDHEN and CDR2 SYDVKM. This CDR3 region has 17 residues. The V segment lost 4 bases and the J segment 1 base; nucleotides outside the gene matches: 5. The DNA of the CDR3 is TGTGCCAGCAGTTCCGGGACAGGGAGGTCTGGGGCCAACGTCCTGACTTTC. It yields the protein CASSSGTGRSGANVLTF. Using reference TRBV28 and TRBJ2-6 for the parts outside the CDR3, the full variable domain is DVKVTQSSRYLVKRTGEKVFLECVQDMDHENMFWYRQDPGLGLRLIYFSYDVKMKEKGDIPEGYSVSREKKERFSLILESASTNQTSMYLCASSSGTGRSGANVLTFGAGSRLTVL.

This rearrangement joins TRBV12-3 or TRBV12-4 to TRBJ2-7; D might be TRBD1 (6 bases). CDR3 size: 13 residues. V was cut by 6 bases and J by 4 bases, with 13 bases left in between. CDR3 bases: TGTGCCAGCAGACCCGGACAGACTTACGAGCAGTACTTC. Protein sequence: CASRPGQTYEQYF.

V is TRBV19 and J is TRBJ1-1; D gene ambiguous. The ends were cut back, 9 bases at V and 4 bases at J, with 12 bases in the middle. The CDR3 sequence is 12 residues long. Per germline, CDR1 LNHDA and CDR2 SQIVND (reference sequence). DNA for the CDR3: TGTGCCAGCAGCACAAGGAGCACTGAAGCTTTCTTT. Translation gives CASSTRSTEAFF.

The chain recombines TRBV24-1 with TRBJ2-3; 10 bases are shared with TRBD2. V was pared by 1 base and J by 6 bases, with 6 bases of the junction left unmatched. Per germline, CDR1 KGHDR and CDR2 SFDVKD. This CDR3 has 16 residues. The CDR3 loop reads CATSDFKREGYDTQYF. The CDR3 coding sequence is TGTGCCACCAGTGATTTCAAGCGGGAGGGCTACGATACGCAGTATTTT.

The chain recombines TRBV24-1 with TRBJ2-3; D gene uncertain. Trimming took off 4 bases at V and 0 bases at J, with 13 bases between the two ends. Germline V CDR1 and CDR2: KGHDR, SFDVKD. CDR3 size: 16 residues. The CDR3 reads CATSDPTPLSTDTQYF. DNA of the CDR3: TGTGCCACCAGTGACCCAACACCCTTGAGCACAGATACGCAGTATTTT.

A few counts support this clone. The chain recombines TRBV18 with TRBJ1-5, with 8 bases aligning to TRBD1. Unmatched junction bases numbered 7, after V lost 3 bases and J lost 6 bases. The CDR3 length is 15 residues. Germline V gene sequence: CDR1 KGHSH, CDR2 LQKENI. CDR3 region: CASSPNGQGGQPQHF. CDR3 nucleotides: TGTGCCAGCTCACCGAATGGACAGGGCGGTCAGCCCCAGCATTTT.

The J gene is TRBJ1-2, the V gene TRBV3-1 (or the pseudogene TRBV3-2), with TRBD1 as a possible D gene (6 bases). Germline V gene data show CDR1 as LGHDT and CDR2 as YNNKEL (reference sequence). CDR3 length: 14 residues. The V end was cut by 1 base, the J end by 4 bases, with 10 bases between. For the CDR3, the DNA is TGTGCCAGCAGCCAAGCGGACAGCTCCTATGGCTACACCTTC. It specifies CASSQADSSYGYTF.

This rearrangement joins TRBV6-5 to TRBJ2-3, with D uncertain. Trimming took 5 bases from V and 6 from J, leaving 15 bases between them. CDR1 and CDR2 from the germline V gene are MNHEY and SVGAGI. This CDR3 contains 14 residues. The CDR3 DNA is TGTGCCAGCAGTCCGGACGGTCCCTTGGATACGCAGTATTTT. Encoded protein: CASSPDGPLDTQYF.

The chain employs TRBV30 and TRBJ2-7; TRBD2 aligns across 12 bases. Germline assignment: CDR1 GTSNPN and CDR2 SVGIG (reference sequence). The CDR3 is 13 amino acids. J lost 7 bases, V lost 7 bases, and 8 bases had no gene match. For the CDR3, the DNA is TGTGCCTCTAGACTAGCGGGGGCCAGGGAGCAGTACTTC. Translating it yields CASRLAGAREQYF. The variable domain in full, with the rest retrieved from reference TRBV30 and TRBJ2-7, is SQTIHQWPATLVQPVGSPLSLECTVEGTSNPNLYWYRQAAGRGLQLLFYSVGIGQISSEVPQNLSASRPQDRQFILSSKKLLLSDSGFYLCASRLAGAREQYFGPGTRLTVT.

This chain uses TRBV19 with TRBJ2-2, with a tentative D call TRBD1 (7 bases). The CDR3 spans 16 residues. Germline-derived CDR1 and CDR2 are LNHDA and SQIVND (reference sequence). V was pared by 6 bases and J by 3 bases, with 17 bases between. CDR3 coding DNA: TGTGCCAGTAGGAATATTGGCAGGGGGGACACCGGGGAGCTGTTTTTT. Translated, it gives CASRNIGRGDTGELFF. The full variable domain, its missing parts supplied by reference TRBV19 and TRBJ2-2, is DGGITQSPKYLFRKEGQNVTLSCEQNLNHDAMYWYRQDPGQGLRLIYYSQIVNDFQKGDIAEGYSVSREKKESFPLTVTSAQKNPTAFYLCASRNIGRGDTGELFFGEGSRLTVL.

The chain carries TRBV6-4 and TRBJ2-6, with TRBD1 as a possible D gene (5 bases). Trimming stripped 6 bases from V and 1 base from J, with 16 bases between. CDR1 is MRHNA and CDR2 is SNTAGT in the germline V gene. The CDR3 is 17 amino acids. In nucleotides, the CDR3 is TGTGCCAGCAGCCCTGAGAAAGGGGAATCTGGGGCCAACGTCCTGACTTTC. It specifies CASSPEKGESGANVLTF.